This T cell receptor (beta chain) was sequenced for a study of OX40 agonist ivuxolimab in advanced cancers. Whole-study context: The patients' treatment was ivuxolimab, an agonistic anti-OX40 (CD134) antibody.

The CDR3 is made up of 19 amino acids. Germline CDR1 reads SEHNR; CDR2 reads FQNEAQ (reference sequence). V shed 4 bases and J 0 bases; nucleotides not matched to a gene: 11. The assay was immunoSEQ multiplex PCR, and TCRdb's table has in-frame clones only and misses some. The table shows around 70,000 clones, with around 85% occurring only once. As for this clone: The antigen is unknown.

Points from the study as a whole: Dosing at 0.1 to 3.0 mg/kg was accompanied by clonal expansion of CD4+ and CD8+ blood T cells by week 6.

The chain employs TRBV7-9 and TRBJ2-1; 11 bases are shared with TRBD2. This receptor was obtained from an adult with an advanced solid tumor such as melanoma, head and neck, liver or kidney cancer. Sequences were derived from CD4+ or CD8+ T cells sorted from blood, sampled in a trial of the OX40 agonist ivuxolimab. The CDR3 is CASSSVASGRPSSYNEQFF. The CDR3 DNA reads TGTGCCAGCAGCTCCGTGGCTAGCGGGAGGCCGAGCTCCTACAATGAGCAGTTCTTC.